This T cell receptor beta chain was identified during a study of cytomegalovirus exposure and HLA in healthy donors. V was clipped by 3 bases and J by 5 bases; unmatched bases: 14. There are 18 residues in the CDR3. Looked up from germline, CDR1 is SNHLY and CDR2 is FYNNEI. Only in-frame clones appear in the TCRdb table, and some are missing; sequencing was by immunoSEQ multiplex PCR. The sample consists of over 120,000 clones, over 80% of them appearing once. Regarding the study as a whole: A few CMV-associated chains were confirmed in vitro to be specific for CMV antigens. The study put 150 or so TCR beta chains on its list as cytomegalovirus-associated.

As for this clone: The antigen remains unidentified.

The sample was PBMCs. The receptor comes from a woman aged 25 to 39 in good health and CMV-seropositive. The V call is TRBV2, the J call TRBJ2-1, with TRBD2 matching over 9 bases. This CDR3 reads CASSDPYLSGRSDNEQFF. CDR3 in DNA: TGTGCCAGCAGTGATCCGTACCTTAGCGGGAGAAGCGACAATGAGCAGTTCTTC.